This section outlines one TCR beta chain sequence together with its context. This sample is drawn from a study of OX40 agonist ivuxolimab in advanced cancers. The repertoire was sequenced with immunoSEQ multiplex PCR; TCRdb's copy has only in-frame clones and lacks some. The data show 100,000 to 150,000 clones, about nine tenths seen once. The V and J ends lost 5 bases and 0 bases respectively, with 13 bases between them. The CDR3 runs to 15 residues. CDR1 and CDR2 (germline): LNHDA, SQIVND (reference sequence). This sequence originates from an adult with an advanced solid tumor such as melanoma, head and neck, liver or kidney cancer. This chain connects TRBV19 to TRBJ1-1; TRBD1 is a possible D gene (6 bases). The source material was CD4+ or CD8+ T cells sorted from blood, sampled in a trial of the OX40 agonist ivuxolimab. The chain's CDR3 is CASSAAGTLNTEAFF. The CDR3 DNA is TGTGCCAGTAGTGCAGCCGGGACATTGAACACTGAAGCTTTCTTT.